A single TCR beta chain is shown here with its context. The antigen is undetermined. Germline values: CDR1 SGHRS, CDR2 YFSETQ. This CDR3 comprises 15 residues. V was clipped by 7 bases and J by 4 bases; unmatched bases: 9. This record comes from a study of shared clonotypes between healthy human individuals. Here immunoSEQ multiplex PCR was the method, and the copy in TCRdb shows in-frame clones only, minus some. The sample yields a few million clones, approximately 94% seen once. General observations from the study: Around 5.3% of naive CD4 clonotypes were shared across four donors.

The rearrangement joins TRBV5-1 to TRBJ2-2, with 8 positions matching TRBD1. The sample taken for sequencing was naive CD4+ T cells sorted from blood. Subset: CD45RA+ positively selected. This TCR came from a man younger than 35 in good health. The CDR3 region is CASRSGGGSTGELFF. The CDR3 DNA reads as TGCGCCAGCCGCTCAGGGGGCGGGTCCACCGGGGAGCTGTTTTTT.